This T cell receptor (beta chain) was sequenced during a study of blood T cell repertoires in COVID-19. Study information: The study drew acute and convalescent COVID-19 samples from the United States, Italy and Spain. Sources were T cells, B-cell-depleted T cells, or PBMCs; the material itself was cDNA or gDNA.

How the authors handled the data: How many nucleated cells were present was estimated from reference gene primer amplification. Assay: immunoSEQ multiplex PCR; the TCRdb copy retains only in-frame clones and omits some. D and trimming were read from the DNA, whereas the V and J calls and clone size are those reported in that table. The sample lists about 54,000 clones; more than 75% were seen once. Deletions cut 3 bases from V and 7 bases from J, with 16 bases between. This CDR3 region has 15 residues. CDR1 is SGHTA and CDR2 is FQGNSA in the germline V gene. Sequenced sample: peripheral blood. This clonotype was obtained from a middle-aged man with active COVID-19. The chain recombines TRBV7-2 with TRBJ2-4, with a tentative D call TRBD2 (6 bases). This CDR3 is CASSLGGTRPNIQYF. CDR3 DNA: TGTGCCAGCAGCTTGGGAGGAACACGTCCCAACATTCAGTACTTC.